This paragraph covers one T cell receptor beta chain sequence. Time point given: pre-sensitization, week 0. Treatment: therapeutic diphenylcyclopropenone sensitization with weekly scalp DPC. TCRdb passed the RACE reads through MiXCR, listing each CDR3 protein once. The table includes around 330,000 distinct CDR3 sequences, 5.5% detected once. The data originate from a study of human T cells and chemical hapten exposure. Germline assignment: CDR1 SGHTA and CDR2 FQGNSA. The CDR3 consists of 13 residues. Trimming removed 0 bases from V and 14 bases from J, with 11 bases in between. The TCR sequence derives from a woman between 18 and 30 years old with alopecia areata. Some clones in this sample may be carry-over from other donors' samples. J is TRBJ1-6 and V is TRBV7-2, with D perhaps TRBD1 (5 bases). The material was whole blood, obtained in connection with sensitization to the hapten diphenylcyclopropenone (DPC). The CDR3 nucleotides are TGTGCCAGCAGCTTAGCGGGACCAGGCACCCTCCACTTT. Translating it yields CASSLAGPGTLHF.